The clone carrying this T cell receptor beta chain was observed a single time. Its antigen remains unknown. These data are taken from a study of vaccination effects on CD4 cells after COVID-19. Sequencing was preceded by expansion of antigen-specific CD4+ T cells with viral peptide pools in the ViraFEST assay. On roughly day 10 of culture, CD4+ T cells were separated out. Between March and December 2020, the person had a SARS-CoV-2 infection that PCR confirmed. As their vaccination, participants received two doses of either BNT162b2 or mRNA-1273. The ends lost 2 bases at V and 7 bases at J; junction bases unmatched: 9. The V gene's germline CDR1 is MNHEY and CDR2 SVGAGI. There are 16 residues in the CDR3. Libraries were prepared by immunoSEQ multiplex PCR; TCRdb keeps only in-frame clonotypes and omits some of them. Of about 18,000 clones listed, 76% are singletons.

The chain combines TRBV6-5 with TRBJ1-2, with 11 bases identical to TRBD1. The source is a human donor who had a prior SARS-CoV-2 infection. Sequences were derived from CD4+ T cells from PBMCs cultured with SARS-CoV-2 spike peptides, sampled after COVID-19 vaccination. DNA of the CDR3: TGTGCCAGCAGTTACGACGGGACAGGGGGGGTGGGTGGCTACACCTTC. Translated: CASSYDGTGGVGGYTF.